Shown below are 18 T cell receptor beta chains from a single sample sequenced in a study of T cells after yellow fever vaccination. TCRdb ran MiXCR on the 5' RACE reads and lists one entry per CDR3 protein. Of fewer than 450,000 distinct CDR3 sequences detected, approximately 10% appear once; the ten largest clones hold roughly 18%. Sequenced here: PBMCs, sampled on the day of the first yellow fever vaccination. The receptors here all came from a man in his late teens or twenties who received the YFV17D yellow fever vaccine.

The V gene is TRBV15, the J gene TRBJ1-5; D remains ambiguous. V was shortened by 0 bases and J by 8 bases, with 17 bases between the two germline ends. The CDR3 length is 16 residues. Germline CDR1 reads LNHNV; CDR2 reads YYDKDF (reference sequence). This CDR3 is CATSRDRAAPREPQHF. The DNA of the CDR3 is TGTGCCACCAGCAGAGATCGTGCCGCACCAAGGGAGCCCCAGCATTTT.

This clonotype was found a few times. This rearrangement joins TRBV7-2 to TRBJ2-7; the D is unclear. Trimming cost V 7 bases and J 0 bases, with 7 bases left between them. The CDR3 is made up of 12 amino acids. CDR1 and CDR2 from the germline V gene are SGHTA and FQGNSA. Written as DNA, the CDR3 is TGTGCCAGCACCCCCGCCTCCTACGAGCAGTACTTC. Protein: CASTPASYEQYF.

This clonotype was seen more than once but under ten times. The J gene is TRBJ2-6, the V gene TRBV7-3; unclear D gene. Trimming cost V 1 base and J 3 bases, with 7 bases left between them. The CDR3 spans 15 residues. Looked up from germline, CDR1 is SGHTA and CDR2 is FQGTGA. In DNA form, the CDR3 reads TGTGCCAGCAGCTTAATGACGAGTGGGGCCAACGTCCTGACTTTC. This translates into CASSLMTSGANVLTF.

This chain's CDR3 is CASSSPGQSYNEQFF. CDR3 nucleotide sequence: TGTGCCAGCAGTTCACCGGGACAGAGCTACAATGAGCAGTTCTTC. The chain recombines TRBV27 with TRBJ2-1, with TRBD1 matching 7 bases. Germline CDR1 MNHEY, CDR2 SMNVEV (reference sequence). The CDR3 spans 15 residues. Germline trimming cut 4 bases from V and 3 bases from J; bases unmatched to any gene: 6.

This clonotype was detected a few times. This chain connects TRBV3-1 to TRBJ2-5, with D unresolved. CDR1 LGHDT and CDR2 YNNKEL come from the germline V gene (reference sequence). The CDR3 covers 15 residues. V lost 0 bases, J lost 4 bases, and 12 bases lay in between. CDR3 residues: CASSQDAYSGETQYF. DNA of the CDR3: TGTGCCAGCAGCCAAGATGCCTATTCGGGAGAGACCCAGTACTTC.

In this sample, this clonotype turned up a few times. The chain employs TRBV20-1 and TRBJ1-2, with 10 bases lining up with TRBD1. Germline V lookup: CDR1 DFQATT, CDR2 SNEGSKA (reference sequence). CDR3 length: 15 residues. The junction had 10 bases not matched to a gene; V was cut back by 5 bases and J by 4 bases. CDR3 loop: CSALQLGTGVYGYTF. Here the CDR3 DNA reads TGCAGTGCTCTCCAGTTGGGGACAGGGGTCTATGGCTACACCTTC.

This clonotype was seen a handful of times. CDR3 bases: TGCGCCAGCAGCTTGGTTATGCGGGGGGCCCACACCGGGGAGCTGTTTTTT. It codes for CASSLVMRGAHTGELFF. The chain recombines TRBV5-1 with TRBJ2-2; 8 bases align to TRBD2. The CDR3 runs 17 residues. The V gene end was trimmed by 0 bases and the J gene end by 3 bases; junction bases not matched to a gene: 7. Germline V gene data show CDR1 as SGHRS and CDR2 as YFSETQ.

The genes are TRBV12-3 or TRBV12-4 and TRBJ2-3; D may be TRBD1 (6 bases). The CDR3 spans 21 residues. V was trimmed by 7 bases and J by 2 bases, leaving 34 bases between them. DNA for the CDR3: TGTGCCAGCACTTCCCCCGGACAGATAGCCATCGCCACCCCTTACACAGATACGCAGTATTTT. Translated, it gives CASTSPGQIAIATPYTDTQYF.

This clonotype has just a few counts. The rearrangement uses TRBV11-2 and TRBJ2-2; D is uncertain. Deletions cut 1 base from V and 3 bases from J, with 12 bases between. The CDR3 consists of 16 residues. Germline CDR1 and CDR2: SGHAT and FQNNGV. CDR3 amino acids: CASSLGYPTDTGELFF. DNA of the CDR3: TGTGCCAGCAGCTTAGGCTACCCCACAGACACCGGGGAGCTGTTTTTT.

J is TRBJ2-4 and V is TRBV4-3; either TRBD1 or TRBD2 may supply D (7 bases each). CDR1 is LGHNA, CDR2 YSLEER, per germline. V gave up 5 bases and J gave up 1 base, with 18 bases separating them. The CDR3 is 17 residues long. The chain's CDR3 is CASSEFRGGTAKNIQYF. The DNA for the CDR3 is TGCGCCAGCAGCGAATTCAGGGGGGGAACGGCCAAAAACATTCAGTACTTC.

The rearrangement uses TRBV12-3 or TRBV12-4 and TRBJ2-7; D gene ambiguous. Trimming removed 7 bases at V and 5 bases at J, with 18 bases between. This CDR3 is 14 amino acids long. CDR3 amino acids: CASTRISAAHEQYF. The CDR3 coding sequence is TGTGCCAGCACCAGAATTTCGGCGGCCCACGAGCAGTACTTC.

This clonotype was observed a few times. The chain joins TRBV12-3 or TRBV12-4 to TRBJ1-4; 10 nucleotides align to TRBD1. CDR3 length: 15 residues. After removal of 2 bases from V and 7 bases from J, the junction contained 4 bases not matched to a gene. CDR3 nucleotides: TGTGCCAGCAGTTTAAACCGGGACAGGGGTGAAAAACTGTTTTTT. Translated: CASSLNRDRGEKLFF.

V gene TRBV5-4 combines with J gene TRBJ2-3; D unclear. V was cut by 0 bases and J by 5 bases, with 7 bases left in between. CDR3 length: 13 amino acids. The germline V gene encodes CDR1 SGHNT and CDR2 YYREEE (reference sequence). CDR3 residues: CASSLGSEDTQYF. CDR3 in DNA: TGTGCCAGCAGCTTGGGGTCAGAAGATACGCAGTATTTT.

This clonotype was seen at least ten times. The chain recombines TRBV20-1 with TRBJ2-4; 9 nucleotides line up with TRBD1. Germline assignment: CDR1 DFQATT and CDR2 SNEGSKA (reference sequence). The CDR3 sequence is 14 residues long. V lost 5 bases, J lost 6 bases, and 8 bases stayed unmatched. CDR3 DNA sequence: TGCAGTGCTTGGAGGGACAGGGTCGGAAACATTCAGTACTTC. Translating it yields CSAWRDRVGNIQYF.

This clonotype has a handful of counts. The chain couples TRBV2 to TRBJ1-1; D possibly corresponds to TRBD1 (6 bases). Germline loops: CDR1 SNHLY, CDR2 FYNNEI. V was trimmed by 4 bases and J by 11 bases, leaving 14 bases between them. CDR3 length: 12 amino acids. The CDR3 coding sequence is TGTGCCAGCAGTGCAGGGGACCGACGGGCTTTCTTT. This sequence encodes CASSAGDRRAFF.

There are a few counts of this clonotype. The chain couples TRBV6-5 to TRBJ1-2; D is ambiguous. The ends were cut back, 8 bases at V and 7 bases at J, with 17 bases in the middle. Germline loops: CDR1 MNHEY, CDR2 SVGAGI. The CDR3 loop spans 13 amino acids. The CDR3 DNA reads as TGTGCCAGCGTCCCAACGGCGAGGTCTGGCTACACCTTC. Its protein product is CASVPTARSGYTF.

V gene TRBV5-5 combines with J gene TRBJ1-1; no firm D call. V gave up 2 bases and J gave up 6 bases, with 14 bases separating them. This CDR3 comprises 14 residues. CDR1 and CDR2 from the germline V gene are SGHKS and YYEKEE (reference sequence). CDR3 region: CASSLVGVGSEAFF. CDR3 bases: TGTGCCAGCAGCTTAGTCGGGGTAGGCTCTGAAGCTTTCTTT.

This clonotype was seen many times. The rearrangement links TRBV5-1 to TRBJ2-1, with 9 nucleotides matching TRBD1. This CDR3 contains 15 residues. Per germline, CDR1 SGHRS and CDR2 YFSETQ. With 0 bases clipped from V and 7 bases from J, the junction kept 5 bases outside the gene matches. CDR3 in DNA: TGCGCCAGCAGCTTGGTCGGGGACAGGGCTAATGAGCAGTTCTTC. This translates into CASSLVGDRANEQFF.